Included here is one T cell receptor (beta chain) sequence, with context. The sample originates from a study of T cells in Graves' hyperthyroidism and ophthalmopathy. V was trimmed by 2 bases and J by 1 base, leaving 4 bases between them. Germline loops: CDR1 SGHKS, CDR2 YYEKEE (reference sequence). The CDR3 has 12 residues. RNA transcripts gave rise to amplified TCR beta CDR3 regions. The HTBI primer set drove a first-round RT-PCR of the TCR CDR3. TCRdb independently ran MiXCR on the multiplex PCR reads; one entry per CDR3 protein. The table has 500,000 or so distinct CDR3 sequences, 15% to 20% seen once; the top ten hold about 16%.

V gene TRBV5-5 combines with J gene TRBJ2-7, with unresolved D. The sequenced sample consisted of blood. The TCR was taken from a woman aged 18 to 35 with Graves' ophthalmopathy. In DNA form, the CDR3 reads TGTGCCAGCAGCTTTGCGTCCTACGAGCAGTACTTC. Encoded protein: CASSFASYEQYF.